This entry features one TCR beta chain sequence. As yet, its antigen is unknown. The data belong to a study of post-analysis software for immune sequencing data. Across the study: The patients showed relapsing-remitting, secondary progressive and progressive-relapsing multiple sclerosis courses. General study findings and limits: When patients were compared with controls, about 5 TRBV segments were more frequent, TRBV5-6, TRBV5-1 and TRBV20-1 among them. Strong same-batch co-clustering of samples appeared with F measure clustering.

J lost 8 bases, V lost 2 bases, and 17 bases had no gene match. The CDR3 is 18 residues long. Germline V lookup: CDR1 ENHRY, CDR2 SYGVKD. Tagging with unique molecular identifiers was a feature of the TCR beta cDNA libraries. Around 500,000 cDNA molecules were obtained from roughly 1.1 to 9.2 million T cells. TCRdb used MiXCR to reprocess the PCR reads, holding one entry per CDR3 protein. The table records around 770,000 distinct CDR3 sequences, about 45% of them present only once. Material for sequencing was blood. The chain employs TRBV10-3 and TRBJ2-1, with 8 bases matching TRBD2. The receptor was derived from a girl aged 10 to 17 with multiple sclerosis. The CDR3 protein is CAISENAVPGTSKDEQFF. The CDR3 DNA reads TGTGCCATCAGTGAGAATGCAGTCCCCGGGACTAGTAAAGATGAGCAGTTCTTC.